This TCR beta chain was recovered during a study of T cell changes during pregnancy in multiple sclerosis. This CDR3 is 16 amino acids long. With 0 bases removed from V and 5 bases from J, the gap between germline ends came to 16 bases. The V gene's germline CDR1 is MNHEY and CDR2 SMNVEV (reference sequence). This clone was counted only a few times. Libraries were prepared by immunoSEQ multiplex PCR; TCRdb keeps only in-frame clonotypes and omits some of them. The sample includes about 38,000 clones, about 88% of them seen just once. The origin of this receptor is a female donor with multiple sclerosis, enrolled in a pregnancy study. Here the sequenced sample was CD8+ T cells from peripheral blood mononuclear cells, taken in the third trimester of pregnancy. The gene calls are TRBV27 and TRBJ2-5, with D tentatively TRBD2 (6 bases). The CDR3 loop is CASSLSGRTYWETQYF. The CDR3 DNA reads TGTGCCAGCAGTTTATCAGGGAGGACCTATTGGGAGACCCAGTACTTC.